This is a list of T cell receptor beta chains from one sample in a study of CD8+ T cells in alopecia areata. TCRdb's table, derived via immunoSEQ multiplex PCR, lists solely in-frame clones and lacks some. The sample holds about 180,000 clones, approximately 50% seen once. The sample was CD8+ T cells sorted from blood, taken around week 53, from a patient treated with tofacitinib. The source is a human donor with alopecia areata. CDR3s leave out the opening cysteine and the closing phenylalanine or tryptophan.

V gene	J gene	CDR3 protein
TRBV29-1	TRBJ2-1	SADRSSYNEQF
TRBV14	TRBJ1-6	ASSQSERNQRNSPLH
TRBV7-2	TRBJ1-4	ASSSPTAWNEKLF
TRBV4-3	TRBJ1-2	ASSQRQGDYGYT
TRBV7-9	TRBJ2-2	ASSSLAGELNTGELF
TRBV11-1	TRBJ2-5	ASSPGQRTLQETQY
TRBV5-6	TRBJ2-1	ASSLAGVNNEQF
TRBV6-1	TRBJ2-3	ASSELSRGWTDTQY
TRBV27	TRBJ2-5	ASSWDRQETQY
TRBV4-1	TRBJ1-2	ASSQGGLYGYT
TRBV7-9	TRBJ1-3	ASSSGNTIY
TRBV11-2	TRBJ1-1	ASSTPQGRIAEAF
TRBV13	TRBJ2-7	ASSQETYEQY
TRBV6-5	TRBJ2-1	ASSPTGDYNEQF
TRBV4-1	TRBJ2-7	ASSHPGQGAYEQY
TRBV9	TRBJ1-1	ASSPRQNTEAF
TRBV6-6	TRBJ2-7	ASSLGGSIYEQY
TRBV30	TRBJ1-5	AWSVTGGEHQPQH
TRBV28	TRBJ2-1	ASSAGNEQF
TRBV6-5	TRBJ1-4	ASSPAGLRNEKLF
TRBV6-5	TRBJ2-7	ASSYRDTYEQY
TRBV2	TRBJ2-5	ASSDGWGEKETQY
TRBV7-2	TRBJ1-4	ASSRGGVSEKLF
TRBV4-1	TRBJ2-1	ASSQTPAGGFNEQF
TRBV29-1	TRBJ2-7	SGNDRYEQY
TRBV4-2	TRBJ2-5	ASSQGDGEETQY
TRBV4-1	TRBJ2-3	ASSQRGARDTQY
TRBV4-3	TRBJ1-1	ASSFTGGTEAF
TRBV5-6	TRBJ2-3	ASSLGDRVWDTQY
TRBV4-1	TRBJ1-1	ASSREGALNTEAF
TRBV7-3	TRBJ2-3	ASSAGVLSTDTQY
TRBV25-1	TRBJ1-4	ASSEQGVVEKLF
TRBV7-3	TRBJ2-5	ASSLRGSETQY
TRBV5-1	TRBJ2-7	ASRSGQGAIEQY
TRBV29-1	TRBJ2-7	SVAGTGEQY
TRBV29-1	TRBJ2-5	SAYPNRDGETQY
TRBV30	TRBJ1-6	AWSAIGDSPLH
TRBV2	TRBJ1-5	ASSGESNQPQH
TRBV15	TRBJ2-2	ATSRDDPELF
TRBV6-6	TRBJ2-3	ASTVQAGGTDTQY
TRBV4-1	TRBJ1-4	ASSLIGQEDEKLF
TRBV27	TRBJ1-1	ASSLFRGLGEAF
TRBV30	TRBJ2-7	AWSWGGTYEQY
TRBV18	TRBJ1-2	ASSTGTGAWGYT
TRBV5-1	TRBJ2-6	ASSNTEVLSGANVLT
TRBV14	TRBJ2-1	ASSQEIGNEQF
TRBV23-1	TRBJ1-5	ASSQDFSNQPQH
TRBV9	TRBJ2-7	ASSVGYSYEQY
TRBV5-1	TRBJ2-2	ASSLARGPYSGELF
TRBV15	TRBJ2-7	ATSRIRGSYEQY
TRBV7-3	TRBJ2-5	ASSLGTRETQY
TRBV29-1	TRBJ2-5	SVERTGVRETQY
TRBV7-9	TRBJ2-1	ASSDPSRGQSYNEQF
TRBV5-1	TRBJ1-1	ASSYTRANTEAF
TRBV4-1	TRBJ1-6	ASSQEGQGISPLH
TRBV5-6	TRBJ1-5	ASSSTRHLSSNQPQH
TRBV23-1	TRBJ2-5	ASSQSKTAQETQY
TRBV7-6	TRBJ2-7	ASSLGGGEQY
TRBV25-1	TRBJ2-1	ASSEGGFNEQF